Below are 3 T cell receptor beta chains sequenced from a single sample in a study of blood T cell repertoires in COVID-19. Sequenced by immunoSEQ multiplex PCR; TCRdb stores in-frame clones only, minus some. There are around 300,000 clones in the sample; 83% occur only once, and just under 3% lies in the top ten. The sequenced sample consisted of peripheral blood. The receptor source for this set is a young man with active or convalescent COVID-19.

In DNA, the CDR3 is TGTGCCAGCAGCAACCCTCGGGGTGAGGCAGAACCTAACTATGGCTACACCTTC. It is translated as CASSNPRGEAEPNYGYTF. V gene TRBV7-9 combines with J gene TRBJ1-2; no definite D call. V gave up 5 bases and J gave up 0 bases, with 22 bases separating them. From germline, CDR1 is SEHNR and CDR2 FQNEAQ (reference sequence). There are 18 residues in the CDR3.

This clone has only one observation. V gene TRBV4-2 combines with J gene TRBJ2-3, with 10 positions matching TRBD2. This CDR3 is built from 17 residues. V lost 0 bases and J lost 2; bases outside the gene matches: 5. Germline V gene data show CDR1 as LGHNA and CDR2 as YNFKEQ. The CDR3 coding sequence is TGTGCCAGCAGCCAAGACCCTAGCGGGAGTATCACAGATACGCAGTATTTT. Residues: CASSQDPSGSITDTQYF.

This clone was seen just once. The chain joins TRBV30 to TRBJ2-5; D gene unclear. Trimming took 2 bases from V and 5 from J, leaving 18 bases between them. Germline lookup yields CDR1 GTSNPN and CDR2 SVGIG (reference sequence). The CDR3 length is 15 residues. DNA for the CDR3: TGTGCCTGGAGTCCCCAGGTTAAGGCCAGGGAGACCCAGTACTTC. Amino acids: CAWSPQVKARETQYF.